This TCR beta chain was captured by sequencing in a study of blood T cell repertoires in COVID-19. Study-level background: Donors in the United States, Italy and Spain gave samples during acute or convalescent COVID-19.

The CDR3 spans 14 residues. Germline V gene lookup returns CDR1 SQVTM and CDR2 ANQGSEA. The V end lost 7 bases, the J end lost 0 bases, and 16 bases lay between the germline ends. In the source study's methods: Counts of nucleated cells, estimated from reference gene primer amplification, were obtained. TCRdb's copy holds only in-frame clones and misses some; the assay was immunoSEQ multiplex PCR. Clone size and V and J calls were adopted from that table, with D and trimming inferred from the DNA. The table shows around 250,000 clones, with 86% occurring only once. This chain uses TRBV29-1 with TRBJ2-7; D is unclear. The sequence was collected from an older man with acute or convalescent COVID-19. Source material: peripheral blood. CDR3 region: CSAQTFPYSYEQYF. In DNA, the CDR3 is TGCAGCGCCCAAACTTTTCCCTACTCCTACGAGCAGTACTTC.